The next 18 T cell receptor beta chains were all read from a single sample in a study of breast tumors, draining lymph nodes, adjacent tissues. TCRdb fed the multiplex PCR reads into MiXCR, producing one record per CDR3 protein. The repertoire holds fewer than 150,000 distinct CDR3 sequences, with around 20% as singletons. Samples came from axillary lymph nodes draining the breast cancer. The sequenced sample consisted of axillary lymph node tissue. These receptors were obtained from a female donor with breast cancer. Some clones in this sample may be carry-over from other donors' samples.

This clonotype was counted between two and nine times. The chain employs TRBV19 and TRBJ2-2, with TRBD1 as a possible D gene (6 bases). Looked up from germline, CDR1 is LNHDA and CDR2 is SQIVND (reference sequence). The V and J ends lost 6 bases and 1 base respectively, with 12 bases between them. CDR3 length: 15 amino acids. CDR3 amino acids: CASRGPGQNTGELFF. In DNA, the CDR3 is TGTGCCAGTAGGGGACCGGGACAGAACACCGGGGAGCTGTTTTTT.

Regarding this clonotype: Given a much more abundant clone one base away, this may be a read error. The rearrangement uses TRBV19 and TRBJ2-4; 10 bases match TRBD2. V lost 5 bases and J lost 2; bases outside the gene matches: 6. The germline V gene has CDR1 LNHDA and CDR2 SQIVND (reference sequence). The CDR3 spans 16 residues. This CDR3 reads CASSESAGGSKNIQYF. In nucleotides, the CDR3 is TGTGCCAGTAGTGAATCAGCGGGAGGGTCCAAAAACATTCAGTACTTC.

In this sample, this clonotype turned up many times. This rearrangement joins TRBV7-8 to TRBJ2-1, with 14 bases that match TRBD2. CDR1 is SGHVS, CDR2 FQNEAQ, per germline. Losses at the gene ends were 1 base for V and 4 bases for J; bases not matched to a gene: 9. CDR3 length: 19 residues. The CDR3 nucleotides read TGTGCCAGCAGCTTAGAAGCGGGGACTAGCGGGAGAAGGTACAATGAGCAGTTCTTC. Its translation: CASSLEAGTSGRRYNEQFF.

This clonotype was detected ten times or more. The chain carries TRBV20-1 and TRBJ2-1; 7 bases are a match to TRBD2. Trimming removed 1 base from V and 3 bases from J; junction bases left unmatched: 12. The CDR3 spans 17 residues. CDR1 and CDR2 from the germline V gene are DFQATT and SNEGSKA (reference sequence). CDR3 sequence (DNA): TGCAGTGCTAGAGTGGCCACCGGGACTAAAATCTACAATGAGCAGTTCTTC. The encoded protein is CSARVATGTKIYNEQFF.

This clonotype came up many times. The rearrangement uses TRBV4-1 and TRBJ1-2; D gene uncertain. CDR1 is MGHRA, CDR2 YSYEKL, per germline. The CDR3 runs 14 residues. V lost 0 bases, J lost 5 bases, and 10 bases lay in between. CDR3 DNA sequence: TGCGCCAGCAGCCAAGAGAGAGGAAAGTATGGCTACACCTTC. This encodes CASSQERGKYGYTF.

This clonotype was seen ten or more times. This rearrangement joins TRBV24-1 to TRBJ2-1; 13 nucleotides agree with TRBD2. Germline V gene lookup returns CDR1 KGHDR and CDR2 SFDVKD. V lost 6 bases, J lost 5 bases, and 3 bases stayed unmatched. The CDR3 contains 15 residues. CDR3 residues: CATSIGLAGDNEQFF. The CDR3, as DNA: TGTGCCACCAGTATAGGACTAGCGGGGGACAATGAGCAGTTCTTC.

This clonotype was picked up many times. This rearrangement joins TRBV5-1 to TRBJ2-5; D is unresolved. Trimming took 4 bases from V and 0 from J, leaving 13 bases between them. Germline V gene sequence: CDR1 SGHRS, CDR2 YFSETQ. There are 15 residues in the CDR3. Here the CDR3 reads CASSPVGNDQETQYF. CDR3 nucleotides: TGCGCCAGCAGCCCAGTGGGGAACGACCAAGAGACCCAGTACTTC.

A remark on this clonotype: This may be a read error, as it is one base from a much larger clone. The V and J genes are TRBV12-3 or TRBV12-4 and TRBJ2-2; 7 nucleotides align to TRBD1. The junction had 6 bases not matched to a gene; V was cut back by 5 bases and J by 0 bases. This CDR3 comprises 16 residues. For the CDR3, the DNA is TGTGCCAGCAGTCTTACGGGGACAGCGAACACCGGGGAGCTGTTTTTT. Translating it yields CASSLTGTANTGELFF.

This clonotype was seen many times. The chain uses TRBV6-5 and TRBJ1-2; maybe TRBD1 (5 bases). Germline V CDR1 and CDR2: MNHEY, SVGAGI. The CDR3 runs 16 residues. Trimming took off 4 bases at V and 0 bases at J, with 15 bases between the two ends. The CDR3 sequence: CASSWIRGGSNYGYTF. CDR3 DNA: TGTGCCAGCAGTTGGATAAGGGGTGGTTCTAACTATGGCTACACCTTC.

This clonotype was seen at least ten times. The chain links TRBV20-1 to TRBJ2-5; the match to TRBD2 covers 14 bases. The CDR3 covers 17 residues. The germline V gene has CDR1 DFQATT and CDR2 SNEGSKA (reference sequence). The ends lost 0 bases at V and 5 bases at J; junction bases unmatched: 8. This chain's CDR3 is CSARDEGLAGGTETQYF. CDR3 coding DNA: TGCAGTGCTAGAGACGAAGGACTAGCGGGAGGTACGGAGACCCAGTACTTC.

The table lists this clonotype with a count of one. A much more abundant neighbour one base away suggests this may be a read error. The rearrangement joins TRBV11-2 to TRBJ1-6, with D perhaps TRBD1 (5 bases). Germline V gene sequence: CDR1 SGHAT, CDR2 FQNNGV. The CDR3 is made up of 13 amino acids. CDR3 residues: CASSLQGGAPPHF. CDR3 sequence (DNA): TGTGCCAGCAGCTTACAGGGAGGAGCACCCCCCCACTTT. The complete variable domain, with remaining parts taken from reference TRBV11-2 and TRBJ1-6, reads EAGVAQSPRYKIIEKRQSVAFWCNPISGHATLYWYQQILGQGPKLLIQFQNNGVVDDSQLPKDRFSAERLKGVDSTLKIQPAKLEDSAVYLCASSLQGGAPPHFGNGTRLTVT.

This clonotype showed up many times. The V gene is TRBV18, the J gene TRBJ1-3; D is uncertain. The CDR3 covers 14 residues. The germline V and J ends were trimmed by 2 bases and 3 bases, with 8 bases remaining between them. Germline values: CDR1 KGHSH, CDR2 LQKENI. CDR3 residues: CASSPNALGNTIYF. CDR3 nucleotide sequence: TGTGCCAGCTCACCAAACGCCCTTGGAAACACCATATATTTT. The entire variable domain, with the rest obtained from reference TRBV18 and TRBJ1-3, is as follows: NAGVMQNPRHLVRRRGQEARLRCSPMKGHSHVYWYRQLPEEGLKFMVYLQKENIIDESGMPKERFSAEFPKEGPSILRIQQVVRGDSAAYFCASSPNALGNTIYFGEGSWLTVV.

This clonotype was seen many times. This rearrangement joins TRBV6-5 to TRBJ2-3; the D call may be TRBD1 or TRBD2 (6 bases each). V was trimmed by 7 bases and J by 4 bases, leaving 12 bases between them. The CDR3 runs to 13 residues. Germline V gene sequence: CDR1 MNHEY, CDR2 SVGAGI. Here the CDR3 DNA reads TGTGCCAGCACGGGGGCCCCCGCAGATACGCAGTATTTT. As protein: CASTGAPADTQYF.

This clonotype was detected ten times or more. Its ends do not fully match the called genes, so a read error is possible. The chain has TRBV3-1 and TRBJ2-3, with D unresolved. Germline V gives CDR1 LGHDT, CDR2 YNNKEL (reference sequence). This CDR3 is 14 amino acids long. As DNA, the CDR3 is TGCGCCAGCAGCCAAGATGGGGGCACAGATACGCAGTATTTT. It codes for CASSQDGGTDTQYF.

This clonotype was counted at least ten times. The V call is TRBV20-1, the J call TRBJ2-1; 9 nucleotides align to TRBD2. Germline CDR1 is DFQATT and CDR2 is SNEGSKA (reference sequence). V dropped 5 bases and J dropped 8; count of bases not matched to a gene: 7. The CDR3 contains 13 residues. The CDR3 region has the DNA TGCAGTGCTCCCGGGACTAGCTTCCATGAGCAGTTCTTC. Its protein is CSAPGTSFHEQFF.

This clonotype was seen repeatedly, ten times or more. The CDR3 protein is CASSRPGQGGEQYF. CDR3 DNA: TGTGCCAGCAGTCGGCCGGGACAGGGTGGCGAGCAGTACTTC. The chain is built from TRBV6-5 and TRBJ2-7, with 9 bases lining up with TRBD1. Trimming took 5 bases from V and 6 from J; bases not matched to a gene: 8. CDR1 is MNHEY, CDR2 SVGAGI, per germline. This CDR3 comprises 14 residues.

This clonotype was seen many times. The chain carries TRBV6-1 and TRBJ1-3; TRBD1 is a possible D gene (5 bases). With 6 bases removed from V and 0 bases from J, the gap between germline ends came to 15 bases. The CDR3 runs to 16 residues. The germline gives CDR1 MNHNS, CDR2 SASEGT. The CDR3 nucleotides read TGTGCCAGCAGCCCGGGACCTATAGACTCTGGAAACACCATATATTTT. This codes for CASSPGPIDSGNTIYF.

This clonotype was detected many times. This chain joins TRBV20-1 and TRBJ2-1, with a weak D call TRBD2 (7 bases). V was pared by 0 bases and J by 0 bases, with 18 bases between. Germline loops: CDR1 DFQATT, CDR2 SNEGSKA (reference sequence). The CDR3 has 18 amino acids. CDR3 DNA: TGCAGTGCTAGAGATGGGGGGCTAGCGGTAAGCTCCTACAATGAGCAGTTCTTC. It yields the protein CSARDGGLAVSSYNEQFF.